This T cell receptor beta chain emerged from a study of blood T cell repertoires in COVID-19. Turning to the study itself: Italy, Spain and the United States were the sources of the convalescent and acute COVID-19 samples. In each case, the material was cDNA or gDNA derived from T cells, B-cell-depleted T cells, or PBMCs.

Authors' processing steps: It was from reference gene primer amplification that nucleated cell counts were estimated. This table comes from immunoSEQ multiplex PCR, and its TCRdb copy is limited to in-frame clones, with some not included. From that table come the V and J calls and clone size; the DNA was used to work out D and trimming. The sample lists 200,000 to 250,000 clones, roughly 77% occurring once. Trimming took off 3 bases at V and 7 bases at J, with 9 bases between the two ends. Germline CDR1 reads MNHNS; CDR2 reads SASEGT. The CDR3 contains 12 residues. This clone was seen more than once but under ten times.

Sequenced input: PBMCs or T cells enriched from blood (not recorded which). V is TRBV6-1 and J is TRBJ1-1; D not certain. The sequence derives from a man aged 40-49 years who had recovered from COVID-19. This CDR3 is CASSDMAIEAFF. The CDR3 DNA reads TGTGCCAGCAGTGATATGGCAATTGAAGCTTTCTTT.